This T cell receptor (beta chain) was identified during a study of cytomegalovirus exposure and HLA in healthy donors. In this sample, this clone turned up a few times. PCR was performed using 60 Vbeta and 13 Jbeta primers. Method: immunoSEQ multiplex PCR; TCRdb's copy keeps in-frame clones and lacks some. The table records around 99,000 clones, around three quarters of them present only once. The donors, nominally healthy at sampling, likely had unrecorded immune exposures. V dropped 3 bases and J dropped 3 bases, with 9 bases sitting between them. This CDR3 region has 14 residues. Germline V gene sequence: CDR1 LNHDA, CDR2 SQIVND (reference sequence).

J is TRBJ1-5 and V is TRBV19, with D perhaps TRBD1 (6 bases). This clonotype originated in a male donor in good health and CMV-seronegative. The specimen was PBMCs. CDR3 protein: CASSIDRPNQPQHF. CDR3 nucleotide sequence: TGTGCCAGTAGTATCGACAGGCCCAATCAGCCCCAGCATTTT.